Included here is one TCR beta chain sequence, with context. Here immunoSEQ multiplex PCR was the method, and the copy in TCRdb shows in-frame clones only, minus some. The sample includes 29,000 or so clones, nearly 90% of them seen just once. This entry is derived from a study of T cell changes during pregnancy in multiple sclerosis. The V and J ends lost 5 bases and 3 bases respectively, with 16 bases between them. There are 15 residues in the CDR3. Germline CDR1 and CDR2: MNHEY and SMNVEV (reference sequence). This clonotype was obtained from a female donor with multiple sclerosis, enrolled in a pregnancy study. The specimen comprised CD8+ T cells from peripheral blood mononuclear cells, sampled in the second trimester of pregnancy. This rearrangement joins TRBV27 to TRBJ2-5; possibly TRBD2 for D (5 bases). CDR3 in DNA: TGTGCCAGCAGTGAAGGAACCGGGGTTGAAGAGACCCAGTACTTC. Its protein is CASSEGTGVEETQYF.